These 31 T cell receptor beta chains originate from one sample sequenced in a study of OX40 agonist ivuxolimab in advanced cancers. The table came from immunoSEQ multiplex PCR; TCRdb's copy has only in-frame clones and leaves some out. The data hold 6,500 to 8,500 clones, with just under 75% observed a single time. The sequencing used CD4+ or CD8+ T cells sorted from blood, collected in a trial of the OX40 agonist ivuxolimab. The receptors come from an adult with an advanced solid tumor such as melanoma, head and neck, liver or kidney cancer.

J is TRBJ2-1 and V is TRBV4-3; 7 positions agree with TRBD2. Germline loops: CDR1 LGHNA, CDR2 YSLEER. The CDR3 is 16 residues long. J lost 4 bases, V lost 3 bases, and 9 bases had no gene match. The CDR3 protein is CASSHFSRTSYNEQFF. CDR3 sequence (DNA): TGCGCCAGCAGCCACTTTTCTAGGACTAGTTACAATGAGCAGTTCTTC.

This sequence joins TRBV2 and TRBJ2-5; 11 nucleotides agree with TRBD1. The V and J ends lost 5 bases and 1 base, in that order; junction bases with no gene match: 9. The CDR3 loop spans 17 amino acids. The germline V gene has CDR1 SNHLY and CDR2 FYNNEI. CDR3: CASSSTQDRGPQETQYF. The CDR3 nucleotides read TGTGCCAGCAGTTCTACCCAGGACAGGGGGCCCCAAGAGACCCAGTACTTC.

This chain joins TRBV19 and TRBJ2-1, with TRBD2 identical over 9 bases. This CDR3 has 15 residues. V shed 3 bases and J 7 bases; nucleotides not matched to a gene: 7. Germline V gene data show CDR1 as LNHDA and CDR2 as SQIVND (reference sequence). The CDR3 loop reads CASSIWSSGKNEQFF. CDR3 in DNA: TGTGCCAGTAGTATTTGGTCTAGCGGGAAGAATGAGCAGTTCTTC.

The chain couples TRBV28 to TRBJ1-2, with TRBD1 identical over 7 bases. V lost 3 bases, J lost 0 bases, and 1 base stayed unmatched. The V gene's germline CDR1 is MDHEN and CDR2 SYDVKM. This CDR3 contains 14 residues. The CDR3 nucleotides read TGTGCCAGCAGTTTCCAGGGGGCTAACTATGGCTACACCTTC. This codes for CASSFQGANYGYTF.

The rearrangement links TRBV6-6 to TRBJ2-1; D unclear. V lost 0 bases and J lost 4, with 1 base in between. The CDR3 runs 12 residues. Germline V gene sequence: CDR1 MNHNY, CDR2 SVGAGI (reference sequence). CDR3 loop: CASSYSYNEQFF. The CDR3, as DNA: TGTGCCAGCAGTTACTCGTACAATGAGCAGTTCTTC.

V and J are TRBV12-5 and TRBJ2-2; D not certain. Per germline, CDR1 LGHNT and CDR2 FRNRAP. The ends were cut back, 3 bases at V and 7 bases at J, with 6 bases in the middle. The CDR3 length is 12 residues. The CDR3 is CASGFDGGELFF. In nucleotides, the CDR3 is TGTGCTAGTGGTTTCGACGGCGGGGAGCTGTTTTTT.

This clone was counted between two and nine times. This sequence joins TRBV6-5 and TRBJ1-2, with 10 bases identical to TRBD1. The V gene end was trimmed by 6 bases and the J gene end by 4 bases; junction bases not matched to a gene: 2. The CDR3 sequence is 13 residues long. CDR1 and CDR2 (germline): MNHEY, SVGAGI. CDR3 coding DNA: TGTGCCAGCAGCTGGACAGGGGGCTATGGCTACACCTTC. Translating gives CASSWTGGYGYTF.

This clone was detected a few times. The chain links TRBV7-2 to TRBJ2-1, with a tentative D call TRBD2 (8 bases). This CDR3 is built from 16 residues. The ends were cut back, 5 bases at V and 1 base at J, with 15 bases in the middle. Germline V gene data show CDR1 as SGHTA and CDR2 as FQGNSA. The CDR3 DNA reads as TGTGCCAGCAGCAGACAGGGACTAGTTTCCTACAATGAGCAGTTCTTC. Its translation: CASSRQGLVSYNEQFF. Filled out from reference TRBV7-2 and TRBJ2-1, the complete variable domain reads GAGVSQSPSNKVTEKGKDVELRCDPISGHTALYWYRQSLGQGLEFLIYFQGNSAPDKSGLPSDRFSAERTGGSVSTLTIQRTQQEDSAVYLCASSRQGLVSYNEQFFGPGTRLTVL.

The J gene is TRBJ1-2, the V gene TRBV7-2; D is perhaps TRBD1 (6 bases). V was shortened by 5 bases and J by 4 bases, with 14 bases between the two germline ends. Per germline, CDR1 SGHTA and CDR2 FQGNSA. This CDR3 region has 14 residues. The CDR3 bases are TGTGCCAGCAGCCTACAGGGAACGCGCTATGGCTACACCTTC. As protein: CASSLQGTRYGYTF. Filled out from reference TRBV7-2 and TRBJ1-2, the complete variable domain reads GAGVSQSPSNKVTEKGKDVELRCDPISGHTALYWYRQSLGQGLEFLIYFQGNSAPDKSGLPSDRFSAERTGGSVSTLTIQRTQQEDSAVYLCASSLQGTRYGYTFGSGTRLTVV.

V gene TRBV10-3 combines with J gene TRBJ1-2; D not certain. The ends were cut back, 8 bases at V and 2 bases at J, with 6 bases in the middle. Germline CDR1 is ENHRY and CDR2 is SYGVKD. The CDR3 spans 11 residues. The CDR3 spells CAIGQNYGYTF. The CDR3 coding sequence is TGTGCCATCGGGCAGAACTATGGCTACACCTTC.

The gene calls are TRBV19 and TRBJ1-1; 7 bases map to TRBD1. The CDR3 has 13 amino acids. The junction had 5 bases not matched to a gene; V was cut back by 2 bases and J by 8 bases. From germline, CDR1 is LNHDA and CDR2 SQIVND (reference sequence). Here the CDR3 DNA reads TGTGCCAGTAGTATATTACAGGGGATCGAAGCTTTCTTT. This gives the protein CASSILQGIEAFF.

This chain links TRBV7-2 with TRBJ2-5, with 8 bases lining up with TRBD2. The CDR3 spans 16 residues. V was clipped by 3 bases and J by 6 bases; unmatched bases: 12. CDR1 SGHTA and CDR2 FQGNSA come from the germline V gene. In DNA, the CDR3 is TGTGCCAGCAGCTTGGAGAGCTTGGGCGGGGGGAAGACCCAGTACTTC. Translation: CASSLESLGGGKTQYF.

CDR3 amino acids: CASSLAGGGDREREQYF. CDR3 in DNA: TGTGCCAGCAGCTTAGCTGGTGGTGGGGACAGGGAGCGCGAGCAGTACTTC. The V call is TRBV7-2, the J call TRBJ2-7, with 9 positions matching TRBD1. This CDR3 contains 17 residues. CDR1 and CDR2 (germline): SGHTA, FQGNSA. V shed 0 bases and J 6 bases; nucleotides not matched to a gene: 12.

The chain links TRBV11-3 to TRBJ2-2; 8 positions agree with TRBD1. V lost 2 bases, J lost 2 bases, and 4 bases stayed unmatched. CDR1 SGHNT and CDR2 YENEEA come from the germline V gene. The CDR3 is made up of 16 amino acids. The CDR3 nucleotides are TGTGCCAGCAGCTTACGTGACAGGGGTAACACCGGGGAGCTGTTTTTT. Its translation is CASSLRDRGNTGELFF.

The chain recombines TRBV7-9 with TRBJ2-7; 8 positions match TRBD2. In germline, CDR1 is SEHNR, CDR2 FQNEAQ (reference sequence). V trimming: 2 bases; J trimming: 3 bases; junction bases outside the gene matches: 3. The CDR3 covers 14 residues. CDR3 sequence (DNA): TGTGCCAGCAGCTTAACTAGCGGCATCTACGAGCAGTACTTC. This translates into CASSLTSGIYEQYF.

This clone ranks as medium-sized (0.01 to 0.1%). Its ends do not fully match the called genes, so a read error is possible. The V call is TRBV7-9, the J call TRBJ2-7; 9 nucleotides match TRBD1. The CDR3 loop spans 13 amino acids. Germline CDR1 reads SEHNR; CDR2 reads FQNEAQ (reference sequence). CDR3 DNA sequence: TGTGCCAGTAGCTTACAGGGGGCTAGCGAGCAGTACTTC. Translated, it gives CASSLQGASEQYF.

This clone is medium-sized in the sample. The chain employs TRBV11-2 and TRBJ1-2; D is ambiguous. The CDR3 spans 13 residues. CDR1 and CDR2 from the germline V gene are SGHAT and FQNNGV. V was shortened by 2 bases and J by 8 bases, with 12 bases between the two germline ends. In nucleotides, the CDR3 is TGTGCCAGCAGCTTACAGAGGGAAGGAGGCTACACCTTC. Translated: CASSLQREGGYTF.

This clone is medium-sized. In DNA, the CDR3 is TGTGCCAGCAGTTTTATAGACAGCACTAACTATGGCTACACCTTC. Its protein is CASSFIDSTNYGYTF. The genes are TRBV27 and TRBJ1-2; tentative D call: TRBD1 (5 bases). V was clipped by 3 bases and J by 0 bases, with 11 bases between them. CDR1 and CDR2 (germline): MNHEY, SMNVEV (reference sequence). This CDR3 spans 15 amino acids.

This clone was seen a single time. The chain is built from TRBV9 and TRBJ2-1; 7 positions match TRBD2. CDR1 and CDR2 (germline): SGDLS, YYNGEE. The length of the CDR3 is 14 residues. J was trimmed by 6 bases and V by 4 bases; bases with no gene match: 7. The CDR3 spells CASSPWEGLNEQFF. The CDR3 coding sequence is TGTGCCAGCAGCCCGTGGGAGGGCCTCAATGAGCAGTTCTTC.

This rearrangement joins TRBV9 to TRBJ1-1; tentatively, D is TRBD1 (5 bases). Germline V gene sequence: CDR1 SGDLS, CDR2 YYNGEE. CDR3 length: 15 residues. Trimming pared 0 bases from V and 0 bases from J, leaving 9 bases between. CDR3 sequence (DNA): TGTGCCAGCAGCGTAGGGGGCGGGATGAACACTGAAGCTTTCTTT. Its translation: CASSVGGGMNTEAFF.

The chain couples TRBV28 to TRBJ2-5; D is uncertain. Germline V gene lookup returns CDR1 MDHEN and CDR2 SYDVKM. The CDR3 contains 14 residues. V was trimmed by 4 bases and J by 5 bases, leaving 14 bases between them. Here the CDR3 reads CASSSLAPGETQYF. CDR3 coding DNA: TGTGCCAGCAGTTCCTTAGCTCCTGGGGAGACCCAGTACTTC.

This clone was observed a few times. The V gene is TRBV9, the J gene TRBJ2-2; D possibly uses TRBD1 or TRBD2 (6 bases each). Trimming took off 4 bases at V and 4 bases at J, with 17 bases between the two ends. Germline CDR1 SGDLS, CDR2 YYNGEE. The CDR3 contains 16 residues. CDR3 loop: CASSPRAGQATGELFF. DNA for the CDR3: TGTGCCAGCAGCCCCCGGGCGGGACAAGCCACCGGGGAGCTGTTTTTT.

The V gene is TRBV7-2, the J gene TRBJ2-7, with a tentative D call TRBD2 (5 bases). The CDR3 extends over 13 amino acids. Per the germline V gene, CDR1 is SGHTA and CDR2 is FQGNSA. V was cut by 0 bases and J by 4 bases, with 7 bases left in between. The CDR3 here is CASSLALAYEQYF. The CDR3, as DNA: TGTGCCAGCAGCTTAGCCTTAGCGTACGAGCAGTACTTC.

J is TRBJ2-5 and V is TRBV7-2, with D possibly being TRBD2 (6 bases). V was pared by 4 bases and J by 5 bases, with 14 bases between. The germline V gene encodes CDR1 SGHTA and CDR2 FQGNSA. This CDR3 contains 14 residues. The CDR3 sequence: CASSSPAGGETQYF. The CDR3, as DNA: TGTGCCAGCAGCTCCCCTGCCGGGGGTGAGACCCAGTACTTC.

The DNA for the CDR3 is TGTGCCAGCAGCTTAGGACAGGGCTCGAACACCGGGGAGCTGTTTTTT. This codes for CASSLGQGSNTGELFF. The chain carries TRBV7-9 and TRBJ2-2, with TRBD1 identical over 7 bases. The CDR3 is 16 amino acids. Germline V lookup: CDR1 SEHNR, CDR2 FQNEAQ (reference sequence). V gave up 1 base and J gave up 0 bases; unmatched junction bases: 2.

This chain joins TRBV7-9 and TRBJ1-1; D unresolved. This CDR3 has 13 residues. CDR1 SEHNR and CDR2 FQNEAQ come from the germline V gene (reference sequence). V was clipped by 5 bases and J by 2 bases, with 9 bases between them. The CDR3 sequence is CASSPHTNTEAFF. The CDR3, as DNA: TGTGCCAGCAGCCCACATACTAACACTGAAGCTTTCTTT.

This chain links TRBV7-6 with TRBJ1-4; D remains ambiguous. From germline, CDR1 is SGHVS and CDR2 FNYEAQ. V was clipped by 8 bases and J by 6 bases, with 13 bases between them. The CDR3 runs to 13 residues. CDR3 sequence reads: CASGPASYEKLFF. The CDR3 nucleotides read TGTGCCAGCGGTCCGGCCAGCTATGAAAAACTGTTTTTT.

The chain uses TRBV6-6 and TRBJ2-7; 7 nucleotides line up with TRBD1. The V gene's germline CDR1 is MNHNY and CDR2 SVGAGI (reference sequence). J gave up 0 bases and V 7 bases, and 12 bases lay outside the gene matches. The CDR3 is 16 residues long. The CDR3 DNA follows: TGTGCCAGCAATTCAATTTGGACAGGTTCCTCCTACGAGCAGTACTTC. Translation gives CASNSIWTGSSYEQYF.

By share, this clone ranks as medium-sized (0.01 to 0.1%). This rearrangement joins TRBV6-5 to TRBJ1-1, with D hard to call. Trimming removed 1 base from V and 7 bases from J, with 10 bases in between. The CDR3 sequence is 13 residues long. Germline CDR1 and CDR2: MNHEY and SVGAGI. The chain's CDR3 is CASSYLGGLEAFF. CDR3 DNA sequence: TGTGCCAGCAGTTACTTGGGAGGGCTTGAAGCTTTCTTT.

This clone was observed a single time. This chain links TRBV30 with TRBJ1-2; D is undetermined. Between the trimmed V and J ends, which lost 2 bases and 0 bases, there was a span of 7 bases. Germline CDR1 and CDR2: GTSNPN and SVGIG (reference sequence). The CDR3 totals 13 residues. Written as DNA, the CDR3 is TGTGCCTGGAGTTGGGAGTCTAACTATGGCTACACCTTC. Amino acids: CAWSWESNYGYTF.

The DNA of the CDR3 is TGTGCCAGCAGCTTAGCTTCCGGGTCCAACACCGGGGAGCTGTTTTTT. Encoded protein: CASSLASGSNTGELFF. This sequence joins TRBV7-9 and TRBJ2-2; no clear D. V dropped 0 bases and J dropped 2 bases, with 10 bases sitting between them. There are 16 residues in the CDR3. Germline V gene lookup returns CDR1 SEHNR and CDR2 FQNEAQ (reference sequence).